This TCR beta chain came from a study of blood T cell dynamics during melanoma immunotherapy. The wider study: Standard first-line treatment here was pembrolizumab or nivolumab plus ipilimumab in metastatic melanoma.

V shed 3 bases and J shed 3 bases, with 9 bases lying between them. The CDR3 totals 14 residues. In germline, CDR1 is GTSNPN, CDR2 SVGIG (reference sequence). Each bulk PBMC sample had 300 to 400 ng DNA loaded. TCRdb keeps only in-frame clones here, not all; method: immunoSEQ multiplex PCR. The repertoire has about 14,000 clones, roughly 85% of them found once; the top ten carry approximately 5.3%. Time point described: week 3, after first cycle of checkpoint inhibitor. Blood was drawn before treatment and at week 3 after checkpoint blockade. No patient had earlier systemic cancer treatment, concurrent immunosuppressants, or another active cancer.

The chain has TRBV30 and TRBJ1-6; no firm D call. Sequences were derived from blood, sampled from a patient treated with checkpoint blockade. This receptor was taken from a human donor with melanoma. The CDR3, as DNA: TGTGCCTGGAGATTGGCAGGCTATAATTCACCCCTCCACTTT. Encoded protein: CAWRLAGYNSPLHF.